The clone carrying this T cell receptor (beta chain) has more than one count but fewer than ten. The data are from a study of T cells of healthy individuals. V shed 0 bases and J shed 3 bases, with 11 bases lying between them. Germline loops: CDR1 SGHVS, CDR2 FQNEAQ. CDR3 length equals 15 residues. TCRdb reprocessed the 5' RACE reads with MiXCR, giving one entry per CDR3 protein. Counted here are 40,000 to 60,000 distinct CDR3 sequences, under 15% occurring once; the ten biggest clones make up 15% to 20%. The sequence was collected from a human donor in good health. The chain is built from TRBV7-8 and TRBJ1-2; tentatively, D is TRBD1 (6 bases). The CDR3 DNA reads TGTGCCAGCAGCTTAGCTTCGGACAGCCACTATGGCTACACCTTC. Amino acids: CASSLASDSHYGYTF.